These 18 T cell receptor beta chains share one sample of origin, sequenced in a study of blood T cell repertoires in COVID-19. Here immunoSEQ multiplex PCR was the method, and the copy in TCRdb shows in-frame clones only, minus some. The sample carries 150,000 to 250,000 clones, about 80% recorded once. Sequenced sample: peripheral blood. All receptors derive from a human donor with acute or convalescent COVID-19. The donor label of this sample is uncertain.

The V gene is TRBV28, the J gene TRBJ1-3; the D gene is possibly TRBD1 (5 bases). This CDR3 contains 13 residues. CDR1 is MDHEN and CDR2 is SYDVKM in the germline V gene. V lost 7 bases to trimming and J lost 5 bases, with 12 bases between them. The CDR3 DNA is TGTGCCAGCACCTTGGGGGGAAGAAACACCATATATTTT. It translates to CASTLGGRNTIYF.

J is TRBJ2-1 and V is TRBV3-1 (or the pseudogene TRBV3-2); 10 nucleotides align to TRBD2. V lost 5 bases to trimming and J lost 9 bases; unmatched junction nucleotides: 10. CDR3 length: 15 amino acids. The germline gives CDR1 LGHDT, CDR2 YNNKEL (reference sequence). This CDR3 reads CASSSGTSERGEQFF. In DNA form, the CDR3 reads TGTGCCAGCAGCTCCGGGACTAGCGAGAGGGGTGAGCAGTTCTTC.

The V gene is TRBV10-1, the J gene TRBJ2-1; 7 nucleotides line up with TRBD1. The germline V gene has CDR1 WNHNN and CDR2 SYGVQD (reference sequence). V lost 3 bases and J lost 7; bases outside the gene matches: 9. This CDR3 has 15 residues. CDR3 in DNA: TGCGCCAGCAGTGACGGGCAGGGGGTCGGGAATGAGCAGTTCTTC. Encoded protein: CASSDGQGVGNEQFF.

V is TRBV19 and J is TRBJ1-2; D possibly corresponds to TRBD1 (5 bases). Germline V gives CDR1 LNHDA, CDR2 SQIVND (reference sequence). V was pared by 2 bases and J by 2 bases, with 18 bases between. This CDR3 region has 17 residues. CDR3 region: CASSIPRYRKPNYGYTF. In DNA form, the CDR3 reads TGTGCCAGTAGTATACCCCGGTACAGGAAACCCAACTATGGCTACACCTTC.

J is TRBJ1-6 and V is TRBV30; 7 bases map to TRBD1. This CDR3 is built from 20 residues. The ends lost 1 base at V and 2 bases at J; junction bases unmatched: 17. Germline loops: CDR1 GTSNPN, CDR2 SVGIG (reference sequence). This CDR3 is CAWSGQGKPNTHPYNSPLHF. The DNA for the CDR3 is TGTGCCTGGAGTGGACAGGGAAAGCCTAATACCCACCCCTATAATTCACCCCTCCACTTT. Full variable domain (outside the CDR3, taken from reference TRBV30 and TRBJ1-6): SQTIHQWPATLVQPVGSPLSLECTVEGTSNPNLYWYRQAAGRGLQLLFYSVGIGQISSEVPQNLSASRPQDRQFILSSKKLLLSDSGFYLCAWSGQGKPNTHPYNSPLHFGNGTRLTVT.

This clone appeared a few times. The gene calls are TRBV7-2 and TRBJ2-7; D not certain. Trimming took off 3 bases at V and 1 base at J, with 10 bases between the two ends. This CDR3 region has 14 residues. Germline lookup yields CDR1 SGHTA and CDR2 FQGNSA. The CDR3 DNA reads TGTGCCAGCAGCTTTCCGGCGGTTTCCTACGAGCAGTACTTC. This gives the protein CASSFPAVSYEQYF.

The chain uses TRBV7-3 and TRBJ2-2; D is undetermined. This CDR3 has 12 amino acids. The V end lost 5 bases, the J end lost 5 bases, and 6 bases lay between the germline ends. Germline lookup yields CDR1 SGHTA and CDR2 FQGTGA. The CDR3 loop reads CASSQQTGELFF. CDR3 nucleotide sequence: TGTGCCAGCAGCCAACAGACCGGGGAGCTGTTTTTT.

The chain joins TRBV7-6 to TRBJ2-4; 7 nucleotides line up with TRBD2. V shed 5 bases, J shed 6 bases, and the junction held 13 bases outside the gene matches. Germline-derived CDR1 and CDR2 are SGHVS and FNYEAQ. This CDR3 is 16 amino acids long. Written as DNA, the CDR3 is TGTGCCAGCAGCCCCGGGGGGTCAAGGTGGATAAACATTCAGTACTTC. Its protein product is CASSPGGSRWINIQYF. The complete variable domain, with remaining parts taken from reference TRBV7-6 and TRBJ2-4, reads GAGVSQSPRYKVTKRGQDVALRCDPISGHVSLYWYRQALGQGPEFLTYFNYEAQQDKSGLPNDRFSAERPEGSISTLTIQRTEQRDSAMYRCASSPGGSRWINIQYFGAGTRLSVL.

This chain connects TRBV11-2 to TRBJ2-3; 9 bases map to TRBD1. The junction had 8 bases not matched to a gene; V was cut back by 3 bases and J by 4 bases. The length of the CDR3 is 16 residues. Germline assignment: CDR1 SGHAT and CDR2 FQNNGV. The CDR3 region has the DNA TGTGCCAGCAGCTTGACCGGGAGGACAGGGGCAGATACGCAGTATTTT. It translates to CASSLTGRTGADTQYF.

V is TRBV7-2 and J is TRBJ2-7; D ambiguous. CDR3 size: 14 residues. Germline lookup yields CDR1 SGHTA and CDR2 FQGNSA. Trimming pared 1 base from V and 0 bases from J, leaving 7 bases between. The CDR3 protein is CASSLDVSSYEQYF. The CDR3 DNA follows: TGTGCCAGCAGCTTAGACGTGAGCTCCTACGAGCAGTACTTC.

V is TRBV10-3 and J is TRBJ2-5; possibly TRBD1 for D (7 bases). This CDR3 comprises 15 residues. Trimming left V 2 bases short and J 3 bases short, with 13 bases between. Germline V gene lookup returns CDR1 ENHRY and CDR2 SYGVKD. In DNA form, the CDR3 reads TGTGCCATCAGTGAGGGCGGGACAGCAGAAGAGACCCAGTACTTC. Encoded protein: CAISEGGTAEETQYF.

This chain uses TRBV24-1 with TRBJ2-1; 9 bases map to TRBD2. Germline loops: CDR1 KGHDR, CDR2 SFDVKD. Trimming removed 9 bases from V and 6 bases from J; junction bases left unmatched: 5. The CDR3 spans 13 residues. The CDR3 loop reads CATSRRGGNEQFF. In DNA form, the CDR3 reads TGTGCCACCTCCCGGCGGGGGGGCAATGAGCAGTTCTTC.

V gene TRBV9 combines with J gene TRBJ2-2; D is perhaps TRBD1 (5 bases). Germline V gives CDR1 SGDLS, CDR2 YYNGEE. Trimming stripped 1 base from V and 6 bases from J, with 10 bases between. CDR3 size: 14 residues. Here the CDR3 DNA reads TGTGCCAGCAGCGTATACTCAGGGTCCGGGGAGCTGTTTTTT. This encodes CASSVYSGSGELFF.

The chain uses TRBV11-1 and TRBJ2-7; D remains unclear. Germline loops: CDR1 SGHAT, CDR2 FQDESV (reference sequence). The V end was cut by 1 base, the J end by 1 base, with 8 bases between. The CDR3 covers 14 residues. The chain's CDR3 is CASSLGLTSYEQYF. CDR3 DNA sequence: TGTGCCAGCAGCTTAGGACTTACATCCTACGAGCAGTACTTC. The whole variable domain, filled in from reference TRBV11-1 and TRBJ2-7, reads EAEVAQSPRYKITEKSQAVAFWCDPISGHATLYWYRQILGQGPELLVQFQDESVVDDSQLPKDRFSAERLKGVDSTLKIQPAELGDSAMYLCASSLGLTSYEQYFGPGTRLTVT.

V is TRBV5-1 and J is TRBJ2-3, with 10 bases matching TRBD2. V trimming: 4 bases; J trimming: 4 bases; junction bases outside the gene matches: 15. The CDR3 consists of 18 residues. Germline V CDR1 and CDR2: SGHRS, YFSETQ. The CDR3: CASSPGWGPSGSSDTQYF. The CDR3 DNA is TGCGCCAGCAGCCCTGGTTGGGGGCCTAGCGGGAGTTCAGATACGCAGTATTTT.

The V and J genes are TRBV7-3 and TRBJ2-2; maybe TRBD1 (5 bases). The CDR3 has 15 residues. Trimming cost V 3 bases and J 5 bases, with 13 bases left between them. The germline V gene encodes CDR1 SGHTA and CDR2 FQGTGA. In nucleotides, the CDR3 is TGTGCCAGCAGCTTGGGGCAGGGAAGGACCGGGGAGCTGTTTTTT. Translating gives CASSLGQGRTGELFF. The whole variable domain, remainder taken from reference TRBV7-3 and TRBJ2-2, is GAGVSQTPSNKVTEKGKYVELRCDPISGHTALYWYRQSLGQGPEFLIYFQGTGAADDSGLPNDRFFAVRPEGSVSTLKIQRTERGDSAVYLCASSLGQGRTGELFFGEGSRLTVL.

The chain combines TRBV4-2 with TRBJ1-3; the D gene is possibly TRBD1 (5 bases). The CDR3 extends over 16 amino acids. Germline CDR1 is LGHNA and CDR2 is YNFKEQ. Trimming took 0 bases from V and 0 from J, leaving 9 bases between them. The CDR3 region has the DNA TGTGCCAGCAGCCAAGATCGGGGGGGCTCTGGAAACACCATATATTTT. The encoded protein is CASSQDRGGSGNTIYF.

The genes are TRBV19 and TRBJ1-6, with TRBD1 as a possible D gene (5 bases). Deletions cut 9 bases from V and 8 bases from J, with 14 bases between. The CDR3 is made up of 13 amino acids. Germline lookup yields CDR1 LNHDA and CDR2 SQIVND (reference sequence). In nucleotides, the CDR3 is TGTGCCAGCCAACAGGTTCCACATTCACCCCTCCACTTT. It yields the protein CASQQVPHSPLHF.